The 4 T cell receptor beta chains below all came from one sample that was sequenced in a study of lymphopenia after photon versus proton radiotherapy. Libraries were prepared by immunoSEQ multiplex PCR; TCRdb keeps only in-frame clonotypes and omits some of them. Counted here are 15,000 to 20,000 clones, approximately 90% occurring once; the ten biggest clones make up 10%. The sequenced sample was peripheral blood, obtained from a patient treated with proton-based radiotherapy. Every receptor here comes from a man between 65 and 79 years old with pancreatic cancer.

This clone has only one observation. The chain joins TRBV5-1 to TRBJ2-7; 7 bases line up with TRBD1. Germline CDR1 is SGHRS and CDR2 is YFSETQ. V lost 2 bases to trimming and J lost 6 bases; unmatched junction nucleotides: 8. This CDR3 is built from 14 residues. The CDR3: CASSLISTGSEQYF. Here the CDR3 DNA reads TGCGCCAGCAGCTTAATATCGACAGGGAGCGAGCAGTACTTC.

The V and J genes are TRBV2 and TRBJ1-1, with 10 bases aligning to TRBD1. The CDR3 spans 13 residues. Germline V gene data show CDR1 as SNHLY and CDR2 as FYNNEI. Losses at the gene ends were 7 bases for V and 7 bases for J; bases not matched to a gene: 6. The CDR3 bases are TGTGCCAGCAAAGGACAGGGGGGGTATGAAGCTTTCTTT. Its translation is CASKGQGGYEAFF.

The rearrangement uses TRBV11-2 and TRBJ1-4, with 9 bases identical to TRBD1. V trimming: 4 bases; J trimming: 8 bases; junction bases outside the gene matches: 5. The CDR3 has 14 amino acids. Germline V gene sequence: CDR1 SGHAT, CDR2 FQNNGV. The chain's CDR3 is CASSSDRGREKLFF. Written as DNA, the CDR3 is TGTGCCAGCAGCTCGGACAGGGGCAGGGAAAAACTGTTTTTT.

The chain carries TRBV6-6 and TRBJ2-1, with D maybe TRBD2 (6 bases). V lost 7 bases and J 7 bases, leaving 11 bases between the germline ends. The CDR3 extends over 12 amino acids. CDR1 is MNHNY and CDR2 is SVGAGI in the germline V gene (reference sequence). CDR3 loop: CASNSRGNEQFF. The CDR3 nucleotides read TGTGCCAGCAATTCGCGGGGAAATGAGCAGTTCTTC.